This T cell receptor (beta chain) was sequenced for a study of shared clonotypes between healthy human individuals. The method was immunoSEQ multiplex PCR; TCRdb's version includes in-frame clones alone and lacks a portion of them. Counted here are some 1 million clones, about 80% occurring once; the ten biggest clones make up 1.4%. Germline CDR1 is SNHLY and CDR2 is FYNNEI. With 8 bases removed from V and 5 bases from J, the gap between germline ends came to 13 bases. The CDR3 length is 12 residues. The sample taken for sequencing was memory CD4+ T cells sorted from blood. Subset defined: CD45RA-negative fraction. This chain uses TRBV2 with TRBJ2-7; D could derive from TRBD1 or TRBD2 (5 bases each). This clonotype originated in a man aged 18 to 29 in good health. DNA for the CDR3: TGTGCCAGCTCGAGGGGTTTTGACGAGCAGTACTTC. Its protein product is CASSRGFDEQYF.